This section outlines one T cell receptor beta chain sequence together with its context. Its specific antigen is unknown. No much larger clone is present one base from it, and per-base qualities are unavailable. The CDR3 regions of human TCRbeta chains were subjected to immunosequencing. Concerning the study's data processing: TCRs in the repertoires were compared against a reference library of SARS-CoV-2-specific TCRs that had been generated with the MIRA antigen-specificity platform. Breadth was defined as the fraction of unique TCRs that were SARS-CoV-2-associated, and depth was defined as the fraction of total T cells that were SARS-CoV-2-associated. Using the MIRA data, every spike-specific TCR was mapped to the spike region that the TCR reacted to and assigned to either a CD4 or a CD8 class. Log10-transformed breadth and depth values were compared by one-way ANOVA with Sidak's multiple comparisons tests. TCRdb mirrors the immuneACCESS table, restricted to in-frame sequences. Some clones are absent from its copies; in checked studies, under half trace to an unresolved V gene, and the reason for the others is unknown. That table furnishes V, J and clone size, whereas the DNA furnished D and trimming. The sample data list some 71,000 clones, and roughly 84% of these were observed just once. The ten top clones hold approximately 9.8% of the sample.

The germline V gene (reference sequence) provides CDR1 LNHDA and CDR2 SQIVND. Unmatched junction bases come to 8, with V trimmed by 7 bases and J by 6 bases. The CDR3 holds 13 amino acids from the cysteine to the phenylalanine. The entry retains the CDR3 DNA only, 39 bases that are in frame from base 1. The sample's time point label is to be understood as: baseline before first vaccination. The vaccinee samples were drawn from two UK trials, COV001 and COV002, one of which was a single-blind randomized controlled phase 2/3 trial testing AZD1222 (ChAdOx1 nCoV-19) in healthy adults. For TCRbeta chain sequencing, PBMC samples from trial participants were taken at day 0 and at day 28 after the second dose. These data originate in a study of T cell responses to AZD1222 COVID-19 vaccine (dated by TCRdb to the early 2020s). Turning to the overall study: AZD1222 recipients whose second dose came at about 4 weeks and those whose second dose came at about 12 weeks were combined into one group, since spike-specific TCR depth and breadth did not differ between the two schedules. Trial participants were enrolled by age into subgroups of 18-55, 56-69 and 70-plus years, and about 150, 27 and 61 TCR-sequenced participants, respectively, were included in these subgroups. A total of just over 230 trial participants underwent TCR sequencing, of whom more than 200 had received two doses of AZD1222 and about 25 had received two doses of the MenACWY control vaccine. Overall results and qualifications from the work: Participants were mostly white British, with more females than males. The authors suggested clonal diversity may have been underestimated. No day 14 peak-response samples were available, so repertoires were characterized only after the peak T cell response. The 56-69-year group was small, and its depth increase did not reach significance, likely because of low power. Spike-specific TCR breadth and depth rose significantly after two AZD1222 doses compared with day 0 and with MenACWY recipients. Only six AZD1222 recipients were SARS-CoV-2 seropositive at baseline, limiting conclusions about previously exposed vaccinees. The whole spike protein was spanned by vaccine-associated CD4 TCRs, and dominant responses were seen in regions 160-218 and 743-854. Nearly half of unique spike-specific TCRs reportedly recognized epitopes outside regions mutated in the B.1.351 and B.1.1.7 variants.

The specimen was peripheral blood, collected on day 0 of AZD1222 vaccination. The receptor's source is an adult in good health. The chain is encoded by TRBV19 joined to TRBJ1-2, and 7 junctional nucleotides match TRBD1. The base sequence is TGTGCCAGTAAATTGGACAGGTCTGATGGCTACACCTTC. Its protein product is CASKLDRSDGYTF.